The 26 T cell receptor beta chains below all came from one sample that was sequenced in a study of blood T cells in healthy people across ages. PCR was performed a second time for about 7 to 11 cycles using a sample-barcoded 5' primer and a J-beta primer mix. TCRdb redid the calling of the 5' RACE reads with MiXCR, one entry per CDR3 protein. The table lists about 720,000 distinct CDR3 sequences, about a fifth of them singletons. Input material: blood. The origin of the receptors is a man between 65 and 85 years old in good health.

This chain joins TRBV6-5 and TRBJ2-1; TRBD2 matches 8 bases. Germline CDR1 reads MNHEY; CDR2 reads SVGAGI. Trimming cost V 1 base and J 5 bases; bases outside gene matches: 10. The CDR3 length is 17 residues. The CDR3 bases are TGTGCCAGCAGTTACTTTCGGGGGACTAGAAGGCACAATGAGCAGTTCTTC. This gives the protein CASSYFRGTRRHNEQFF.

This clonotype has a handful of counts. The V call is TRBV5-1, the J call TRBJ2-3; no firm D call. V was trimmed by 4 bases and J by 6 bases, leaving 9 bases between them. This CDR3 has 12 amino acids. Per the germline V gene, CDR1 is SGHRS and CDR2 is YFSETQ. The CDR3, as DNA: TGCGCCAGCAGCCACGGCGTCGATACGCAGTATTTT. Protein: CASSHGVDTQYF.

This clonotype was observed a few times. The chain links TRBV9 to TRBJ2-3, with D maybe TRBD1 (6 bases). The CDR3 runs to 15 residues. Germline V gene sequence: CDR1 SGDLS, CDR2 YYNGEE. V was trimmed by 4 bases and J by 3 bases, leaving 15 bases between them. The DNA for the CDR3 is TGTGCCAGCAGCACCGGGACAACCGGGACAGATACGCAGTATTTT. This encodes CASSTGTTGTDTQYF.

The genes are TRBV5-1 and TRBJ1-1; 8 positions match TRBD1. After removal of 3 bases from V and 0 bases from J, the junction contained 1 base not matched to a gene. CDR1 is SGHRS and CDR2 is YFSETQ in the germline V gene. The CDR3 runs 14 residues. CDR3 protein: CASSWDRMNTEAFF. The CDR3 nucleotides read TGCGCCAGCAGCTGGGACAGGATGAACACTGAAGCTTTCTTT.

A few counts support this clonotype. The CDR3 spells CASSLGLAGGQNEQYF. CDR3 DNA: TGTGCCAGCAGCTTGGGACTAGCGGGGGGGCAGAACGAGCAGTACTTC. The V and J genes are TRBV5-5 and TRBJ2-5; 14 nucleotides match TRBD2. The J call may be wrong; the DNA end is better matched by TRBJ2-7. The CDR3 runs 16 residues. Germline CDR1 is SGHKS and CDR2 is YYEKEE (reference sequence).

The chain carries TRBV12-3 or TRBV12-4 and TRBJ1-1; D gene ambiguous. Trimming shortened V by 1 base and J by 5 bases, and 5 bases separated the two germline ends. CDR3 length equals 12 residues. The CDR3 spells CASSLEETEAFF. The CDR3 DNA reads as TGTGCCAGCAGTTTAGAGGAGACTGAAGCTTTCTTT.

This clonotype turned up a few times. The chain employs TRBV6-6 and TRBJ1-4; 7 positions agree with TRBD1. The CDR3 extends over 15 amino acids. V shed 2 bases, J shed 8 bases, and the junction held 8 bases outside the gene matches. CDR1 MNHNY and CDR2 SVGAGI come from the germline V gene (reference sequence). CDR3 DNA: TGTGCCAGCAGTTACCAGGACAGGTTAGGGGAAAAACTGTTTTTT. This sequence encodes CASSYQDRLGEKLFF.

The chain couples TRBV18 to TRBJ2-1; D remains ambiguous. V lost 4 bases and J lost 8, with 18 bases in between. The germline V gene has CDR1 KGHSH and CDR2 LQKENI. This CDR3 spans 15 amino acids. CDR3 nucleotide sequence: TGTGCCAGCTCACACCGAAGAATAGTTGAAGATGAGCAGTTCTTC. Encoded protein: CASSHRRIVEDEQFF.

This clonotype showed up just a few times. This rearrangement joins TRBV11-2 to TRBJ1-1; 9 positions match TRBD1. Trimming removed 1 base from V and 2 bases from J; junction bases left unmatched: 2. The CDR3 contains 15 residues. Germline V CDR1 and CDR2: SGHAT, FQNNGV. The CDR3 DNA reads TGTGCCAGCAGCTTAGGACAGGGGGGTAACACTGAAGCTTTCTTT. This gives the protein CASSLGQGGNTEAFF.

This clonotype was seen just once. The V call is TRBV7-2, the J call TRBJ2-3; 9 bases fit TRBD1. V shed 2 bases, J shed 4 bases, and the junction held 10 bases outside the gene matches. The CDR3 is 17 residues long. Germline V gene sequence: CDR1 SGHTA, CDR2 FQGNSA. The CDR3 bases are TGTGCCAGCAGCTTAAGAGGTTGGGACAGGGTTGCAGATACGCAGTATTTT. Translated: CASSLRGWDRVADTQYF.

This clonotype was counted a few times. The chain is built from TRBV5-1 and TRBJ2-3; 9 bases align to TRBD2. V was pared by 0 bases and J by 2 bases, with 4 bases of the junction left unmatched. The CDR3 extends over 16 amino acids. Germline CDR1 SGHRS, CDR2 YFSETQ. The CDR3 DNA reads TGCGCCAGCAGCTTGGATAGCGGGGGAATCACAGATACGCAGTATTTT. Amino acids: CASSLDSGGITDTQYF.

This clonotype came up a few times. The chain uses TRBV7-2 and TRBJ1-3, with D uncertain. The CDR3 spans 15 residues. CDR1 SGHTA and CDR2 FQGNSA come from the germline V gene. Trimming pared 5 bases from V and 0 bases from J, leaving 11 bases between. CDR3 DNA sequence: TGTGCCAGCAGCCCCAGCCCGGGCTCTGGAAACACCATATATTTT. Protein sequence: CASSPSPGSGNTIYF.

This clonotype was seen a few times. The genes are TRBV29-1 and TRBJ2-5, with TRBD2 matching over 9 bases. Germline trimming cut 3 bases from V and 1 base from J; bases unmatched to any gene: 6. This CDR3 contains 15 residues. Per the germline V gene, CDR1 is SQVTM and CDR2 is ANQGSEA. The CDR3 nucleotides are TGCAGCGTTGATGGCCATAGCGGGGGCCAAGAGACCCAGTACTTC. Its protein is CSVDGHSGGQETQYF.

This clonotype was seen a few times. The chain carries TRBV20-1 and TRBJ2-5; 7 nucleotides align to TRBD1. Germline CDR1 DFQATT, CDR2 SNEGSKA (reference sequence). J was trimmed by 1 base and V by 2 bases; bases with no gene match: 7. This CDR3 is built from 15 residues. CDR3 region: CSARRPTGPQETQYF. For the CDR3, the DNA is TGCAGTGCTAGACGACCGACAGGGCCCCAAGAGACCCAGTACTTC.

A few counts support this clonotype. V and J are TRBV5-1 and TRBJ1-3; no reliable D call. V was shortened by 4 bases and J by 0 bases, with 5 bases between the two germline ends. The germline V gene encodes CDR1 SGHRS and CDR2 YFSETQ. The CDR3 covers 13 residues. CDR3 residues: CASSVSSGNTIYF. CDR3 DNA: TGCGCCAGCAGCGTGAGCTCTGGAAACACCATATATTTT.

The chain employs TRBV29-1 and TRBJ1-2; TRBD1 might be the D (5 bases). This CDR3 spans 13 amino acids. The germline V gene encodes CDR1 SQVTM and CDR2 ANQGSEA. Trimming took off 2 bases at V and 13 bases at J, with 20 bases between the two ends. The CDR3, as DNA: TGCAGCGTTGAAAGGGGCGCTATGTATCCTGGCACCTTC. It yields the protein CSVERGAMYPGTF.

The CDR3 region is CASSLIPSRETQYF. The CDR3 DNA is TGTGCCAGCAGCTTAATTCCTAGCAGAGAGACCCAGTACTTC. The V and J genes are TRBV7-6 and TRBJ2-5, with D possibly being TRBD2 (5 bases). V lost 2 bases and J 4 bases, leaving 11 bases between the germline ends. CDR1 and CDR2 from the germline V gene are SGHVS and FNYEAQ. There are 14 residues in the CDR3.

V is TRBV29-1 and J is TRBJ2-7; tentative D call: TRBD1 (7 bases). The germline V gene has CDR1 SQVTM and CDR2 ANQGSEA. This CDR3 is 13 amino acids long. Between the trimmed V and J ends, which lost 2 bases and 6 bases, there was a span of 14 bases. DNA for the CDR3: TGCAGCGTTGAAAACAGGGGAGGCGTCGAGCAGTACTTC. This sequence encodes CSVENRGGVEQYF.

This clonotype was picked up a small number of times. An end of the junction differs from the germline gene, which may be a read error. The rearrangement joins TRBV7-2 to TRBJ2-5; 12 positions agree with TRBD2. The last part of the DNA fits TRBJ2-1 better; the J call may be wrong. Germline loops: CDR1 SGHTA, CDR2 FQGNSA. The length of the CDR3 is 15 residues. The CDR3 sequence: CASSLAGGPSHEQFF. The CDR3 DNA sequence: TGTGCCAGCAGCCTAGCGGGAGGGCCATCCCATGAGCAGTTCTTC.

The chain combines TRBV27 with TRBJ2-1; weak D call: TRBD2 (5 bases). This CDR3 is 15 amino acids long. The V gene's germline CDR1 is MNHEY and CDR2 SMNVEV (reference sequence). Trimming took off 7 bases at V and 0 bases at J, with 13 bases between the two ends. CDR3 in DNA: TGTGCCAGCAAAATGACGGGAATCTCCTACAATGAGCAGTTCTTC. This codes for CASKMTGISYNEQFF.

The chain combines TRBV6-1 with TRBJ2-3; D may be TRBD2 (7 bases). Trimming stripped 10 bases from V and 4 bases from J, with 24 bases between. The CDR3 runs 16 residues. Germline V gives CDR1 MNHNS, CDR2 SASEGT. The CDR3 region is CATSRQAGKGADTQYF. The CDR3 coding sequence is TGTGCCACTTCCCGCCAAGCGGGGAAGGGGGCAGATACGCAGTATTTT.

The chain has TRBV3-1 and TRBJ1-2; D gene uncertain. Per germline, CDR1 LGHDT and CDR2 YNNKEL (reference sequence). V lost 0 bases, J lost 6 bases, and 8 bases lay in between. The CDR3 contains 13 residues. This CDR3 is CASSQETKHGYTF. Here the CDR3 DNA reads TGTGCCAGCAGCCAAGAAACTAAACATGGCTACACCTTC.

This clonotype was detected ten times or more. This chain connects TRBV7-2 to TRBJ2-7, with 8 bases lining up with TRBD1. Germline V gene lookup returns CDR1 SGHTA and CDR2 FQGNSA. Trimming took 1 base from V and 2 from J; bases not matched to a gene: 4. The CDR3 is made up of 15 amino acids. The CDR3 region is CASSLEGQVPYEQYF. In DNA, the CDR3 is TGTGCCAGCAGCTTAGAGGGACAGGTCCCCTACGAGCAGTACTTC.

This clonotype was detected only a few times. The V call is TRBV12-3 or TRBV12-4, the J call TRBJ1-5; D is possibly TRBD1 (5 bases). The length of the CDR3 is 13 residues. Trimming took off 5 bases at V and 5 bases at J, with 10 bases between the two ends. DNA for the CDR3: TGTGCCAGCAGTCGGGGGTTCCATCAGCCCCAGCATTTT. It is translated as CASSRGFHQPQHF.

The CDR3 nucleotides are TGTGCCAGCAGCGTTGATGTTGGCGGGGAGCTGTTTTTT. Protein product: CASSVDVGGELFF. The rearrangement links TRBV12-3 or TRBV12-4 to TRBJ2-2; D is unresolved. The CDR3 is made up of 13 amino acids. V lost 6 bases and J lost 7, with 12 bases in between.

This clonotype was picked up a small number of times. The chain joins TRBV29-1 to TRBJ1-1, with a weak D call TRBD1 (5 bases). The CDR3 has 12 amino acids. V lost 4 bases and J 5 bases, leaving 11 bases between the germline ends. Per the germline V gene, CDR1 is SQVTM and CDR2 is ANQGSEA. The CDR3 DNA sequence: TGCAGCGTTGGTCAACCAGGGACTGAAGCTTTCTTT. Translated: CSVGQPGTEAFF.